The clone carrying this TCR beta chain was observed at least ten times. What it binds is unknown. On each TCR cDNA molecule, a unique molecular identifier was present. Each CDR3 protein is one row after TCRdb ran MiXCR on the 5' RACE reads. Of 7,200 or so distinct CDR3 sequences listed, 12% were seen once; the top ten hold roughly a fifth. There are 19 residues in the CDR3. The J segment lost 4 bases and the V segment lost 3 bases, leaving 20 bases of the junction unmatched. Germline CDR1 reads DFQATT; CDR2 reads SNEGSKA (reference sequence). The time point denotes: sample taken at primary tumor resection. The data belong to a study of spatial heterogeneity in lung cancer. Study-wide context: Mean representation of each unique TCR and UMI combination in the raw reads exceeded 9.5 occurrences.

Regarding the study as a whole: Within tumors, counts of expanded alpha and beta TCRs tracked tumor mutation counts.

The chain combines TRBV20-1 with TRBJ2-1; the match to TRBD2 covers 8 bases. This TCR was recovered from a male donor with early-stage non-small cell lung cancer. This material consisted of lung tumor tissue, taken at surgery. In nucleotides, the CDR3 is TGCAGTGCTAGGAGTAGTTGGGTGGCTAGCGGGTCCTTATACAATGAGCAGTTCTTC. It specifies CSARSSWVASGSLYNEQFF.